This T cell receptor beta chain emerged from a study of blood T cell repertoires in COVID-19. The overall study: There were acute and convalescent COVID-19 samples, and they came from the United States, Italy and Spain. PBMCs, B-cell-depleted T cells, or T cells were the source of the cDNA or gDNA that made up the material.

Participant-given clinical history determined each cohort assignment. Participants classified as exposed had met a COVID-19 case within 2 weeks before study entry. TCRdb's table, derived via immunoSEQ multiplex PCR, lists solely in-frame clones and lacks some. This table holds a few hundred thousand clones, approximately 91% found once. This CDR3 is 13 amino acids long. CDR1 and CDR2 from the germline V gene are SNHLY and FYNNEI. The ends lost 6 bases at V and 6 bases at J; junction bases unmatched: 7. This chain connects TRBV2 to TRBJ1-1; 7 bases fit TRBD1. This clonotype was obtained from a woman aged 40 to 55 who had been exposed to COVID-19. The sample was PBMCs or T cells enriched from blood (not recorded which). This CDR3 is CASRADRAAEAFF. For the CDR3, the DNA is TGTGCCAGCAGAGCCGACAGGGCCGCTGAAGCTTTCTTT.